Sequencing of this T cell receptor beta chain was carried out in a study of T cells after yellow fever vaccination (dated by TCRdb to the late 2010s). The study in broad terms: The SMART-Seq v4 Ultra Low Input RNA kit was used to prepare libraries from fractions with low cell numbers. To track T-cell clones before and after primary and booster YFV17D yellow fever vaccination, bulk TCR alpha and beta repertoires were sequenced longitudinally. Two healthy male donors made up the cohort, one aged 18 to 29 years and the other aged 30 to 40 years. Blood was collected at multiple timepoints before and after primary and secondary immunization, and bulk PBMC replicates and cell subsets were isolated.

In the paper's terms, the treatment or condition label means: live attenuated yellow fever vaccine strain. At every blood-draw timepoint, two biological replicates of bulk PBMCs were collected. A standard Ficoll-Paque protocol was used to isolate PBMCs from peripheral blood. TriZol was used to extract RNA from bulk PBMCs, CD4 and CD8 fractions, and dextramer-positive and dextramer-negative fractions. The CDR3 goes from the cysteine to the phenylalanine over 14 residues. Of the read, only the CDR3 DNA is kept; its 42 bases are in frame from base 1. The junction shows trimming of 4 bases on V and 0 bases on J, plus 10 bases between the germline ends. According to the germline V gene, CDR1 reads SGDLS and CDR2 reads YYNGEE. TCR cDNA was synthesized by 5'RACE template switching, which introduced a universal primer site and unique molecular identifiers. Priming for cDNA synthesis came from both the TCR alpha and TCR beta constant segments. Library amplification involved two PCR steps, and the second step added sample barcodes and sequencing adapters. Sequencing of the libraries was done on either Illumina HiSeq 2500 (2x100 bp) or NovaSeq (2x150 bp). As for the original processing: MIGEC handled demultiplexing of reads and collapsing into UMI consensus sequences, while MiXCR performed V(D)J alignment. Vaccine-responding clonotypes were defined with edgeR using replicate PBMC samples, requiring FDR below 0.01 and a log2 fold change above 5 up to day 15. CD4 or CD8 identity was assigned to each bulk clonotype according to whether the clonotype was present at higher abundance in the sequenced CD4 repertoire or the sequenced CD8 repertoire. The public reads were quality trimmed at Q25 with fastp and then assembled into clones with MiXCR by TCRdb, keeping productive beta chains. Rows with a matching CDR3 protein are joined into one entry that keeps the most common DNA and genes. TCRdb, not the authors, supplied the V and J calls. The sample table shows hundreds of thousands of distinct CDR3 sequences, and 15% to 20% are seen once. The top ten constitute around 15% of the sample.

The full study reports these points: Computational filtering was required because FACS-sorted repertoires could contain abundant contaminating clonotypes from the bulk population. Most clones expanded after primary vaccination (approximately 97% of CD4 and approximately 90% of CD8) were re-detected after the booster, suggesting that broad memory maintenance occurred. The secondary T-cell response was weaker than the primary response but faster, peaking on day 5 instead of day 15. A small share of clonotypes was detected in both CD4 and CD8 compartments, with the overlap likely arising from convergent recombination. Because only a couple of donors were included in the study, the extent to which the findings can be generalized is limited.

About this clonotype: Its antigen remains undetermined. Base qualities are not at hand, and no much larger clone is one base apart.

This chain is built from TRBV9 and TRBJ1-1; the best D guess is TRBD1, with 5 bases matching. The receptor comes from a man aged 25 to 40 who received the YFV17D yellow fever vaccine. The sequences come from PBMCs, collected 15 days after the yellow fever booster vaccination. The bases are TGTGCCAGCAGCCCTGGGGCCCTGAACACTGAAGCTTTCTTT. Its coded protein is CASSPGALNTEAFF.